A selection of T cell receptor beta chains follows, all from one sample in a study of radiation and T cells in renal cell carcinoma. Sequenced by immunoSEQ multiplex PCR; TCRdb stores in-frame clones only, minus some. The sample has some 120,000 clones, 85% to 90% seen once. Sequences were derived from blood, sampled from a patient whose treatment included radiotherapy and nephrectomy. Source of these receptors: a woman between 65 and 79 years old with renal cell carcinoma. CDR3s leave out the opening cysteine and the closing phenylalanine or tryptophan. Fields, in order: clone size, V gene, J gene, CDR3 protein. Clone size is shown for a subset of rows, as once, few, many or a class of expanded clone.

>NA|TRBV18|TRBJ1-2
ASSRDSPLYT
>NA|TRBV7-2|TRBJ2-2
ASSLKRLAGGNTGELF
>NA|TRBV5-1|TRBJ1-2
ASSLAQDNYGYT
>once|TRBV5-1|TRBJ1-5
ASSLLPGQSNQPQH
>NA|TRBV5-1|TRBJ1-2
ASSTGLAPPAMGGYT
>few|TRBV28|TRBJ1-1
ASTGTGGRTEAF
>NA|TRBV6-6|TRBJ2-2
ASKPRGETGELF
>NA|TRBV5-1|TRBJ1-1
ASSWGQGASTEAF
>NA|TRBV5-6|TRBJ1-1
ASSFGDLDTEAF
>NA|TRBV5-1|TRBJ1-1
ASSLGERNTEAF
>NA|TRBV30|TRBJ2-2
AWNPLIIGELF
>NA|TRBV5-1|TRBJ1-1
ASSLGGNTEAF
>NA|TRBV2|TRBJ2-3
ASTAGTDTQY
>NA|TRBV6-5|TRBJ2-2
ASSYSNRANTGELF
>NA|TRBV5-1|TRBJ2-7
ASSSTGPTEREQY
>once|TRBV5-8|TRBJ1-5
ASTTTSGDTYSNQPQH
>NA|TRBV9|TRBJ2-3
ASSVATSGGPDLTQY
>NA|TRBV28|TRBJ2-1
ASRPWGVGDVGEQF
>NA|TRBV11-3|TRBJ2-7
ASSPAPSSYEQY
>NA|TRBV11-2|TRBJ2-1
ASSLGGTQKQF
>NA|TRBV7-9|TRBJ2-7
ASSPEGLLYEQY
>NA|TRBV15|TRBJ2-7
ATSTGSKSSYEQY
>NA|TRBV5-5|TRBJ1-1
ASSLEDNRVSTEAF
>NA|TRBV13|TRBJ2-6
ASRRTGESSGANVLT
>once|TRBV19|TRBJ1-5
ASSPGPYSNQPQH
>NA|TRBV7-9|TRBJ2-5
ASSSLRGGLGETQY
>once|TRBV7-7|TRBJ1-6
AYPWGPDNSPLH
>once|TRBV6-5|TRBJ2-1
ASSYSNRGGNEQF